This paragraph covers one TCR beta chain sequence. The target of this receptor is not known. No base quality information exists; no much larger clone differs at one position. In Seattle, one collaborating source enrolled patients while the infection was active and tracked those patients longitudinally over the course of disease. Collaborating institutions collected whole blood in K2EDTA tubes following their own protocols. For TCRbeta analysis, collaborators shipped samples in one of three forms: frozen whole blood, isolated PBMCs, or DNA extracted from either of those sample types. This sample was taken from a study of blood T cell repertoires in COVID-19 (dated by TCRdb to the early 2020s). Regarding the research as a whole: Collaborator samples came from the United States, Italy and Spain and covered acute and convalescent phases of COVID-19. The prospective study material was composed of cDNA or gDNA derived from T cells, B-cell-depleted T cells, or PBMCs. Subjects who had been exposed to COVID-19, were actively infected with it, or had recovered from it provided the deeply sampled blood TCRbeta repertoires that made up the dataset. The repertoires were made available in a free public database intended to serve as a resource for research on the immune response to SARS-CoV-2. Samples were obtained from the ongoing ImmuneRACE study (first 160 participants) and from roughly 1,300 subjects provided by 6 global collaborators. Sample metadata almost always included a de-identified subject ID, COVID-19 status, age in years and sex. HLA class I and class II types, where available, came from metadata supplied by the sample provider rather than from assay-based typing.

Its CDR3 holds 15 amino acids, cysteine through phenylalanine. The retained sequence is limited to the CDR3, 45 bases, with the frame set at the first base. At the junction V is shortened by 1 base and J by 5 bases, with 10 bases in between. CDR1 and CDR2, looked up from the germline V gene, are SGHDT and YYEEEE. TCRbeta CDR3 regions were amplified from genomic DNA by means of the immunoSEQ Assay, a bias-controlled multiplex PCR. Regarding the original processing steps: The number of nucleated cells in each sample was estimated by amplification of reference gene primers within the assay. To quantify the absolute abundance of each unique TCRbeta CDR3 rearrangement, sequence reads were collapsed and filtered. Productive Simpson clonality was computed per sample as the square root of Simpson's diversity index over productive rearrangements. As stored in TCRdb, this immuneACCESS dataset retains in-frame rearrangements with V and J assigned. A fraction of the clones does not appear; measured against another copy, unresolved V genes explain less than half of the discrepancy, and the remainder lacks a known reason. D and trimming come from the DNA, and the V and J calls and clone size come from that table. The table for this sample lists some 250,000 clones; about four fifths of them were counted only once. The ten largest account for around 7.2% of the sample.

The investigation overall reported the following: How much clinical and demographic metadata was included differed by source and by participant, and the metadata was provided uncurated.

The sequencing input was peripheral blood. The chain uses TRBV5-6 and TRBJ2-6, and possibly TRBD2, on 5 matching bases. The receptor comes from a woman older than 75 with COVID-19, enrolled during active disease. The nucleotide sequence reads TGTGCCAGCAGCTTGCGGGGATTGAGGGCCAACGTCCTGACTTTC. Protein translation: CASSLRGLRANVLTF. Outside the CDR3, residues come from the reference TRBV5-6 and TRBJ2-6 proteins, so the full variable domain is: DAGVTQSPTHLIKTRGQQVTLRCSPKSGHDTVSWYQQALGQGPQFIFQYYEEEERQRGNFPDRFSGHQFPNYSSELNVNALLLGDSALYLCASSLRGLRANVLTFGAGSRLTVL.